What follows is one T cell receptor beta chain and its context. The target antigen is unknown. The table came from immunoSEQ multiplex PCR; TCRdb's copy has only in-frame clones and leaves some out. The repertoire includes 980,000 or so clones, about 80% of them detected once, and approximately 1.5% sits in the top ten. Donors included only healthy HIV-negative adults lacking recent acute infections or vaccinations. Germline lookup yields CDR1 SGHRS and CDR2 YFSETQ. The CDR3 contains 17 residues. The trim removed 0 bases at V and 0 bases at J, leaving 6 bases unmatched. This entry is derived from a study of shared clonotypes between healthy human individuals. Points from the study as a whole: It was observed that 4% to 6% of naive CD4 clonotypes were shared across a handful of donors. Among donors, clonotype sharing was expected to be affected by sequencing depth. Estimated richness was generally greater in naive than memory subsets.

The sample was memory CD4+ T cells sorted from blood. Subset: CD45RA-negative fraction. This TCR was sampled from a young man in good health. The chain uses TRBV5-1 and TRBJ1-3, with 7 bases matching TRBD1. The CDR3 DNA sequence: TGCGCCAGCAGCTTGGACAGGGGACCCGCCTCTGGAAACACCATATATTTT. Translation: CASSLDRGPASGNTIYF. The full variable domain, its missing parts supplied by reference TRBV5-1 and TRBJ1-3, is KAGVTQTPRYLIKTRGQQVTLSCSPISGHRSVSWYQQTPGQGLQFLFEYFSETQRNKGNFPGRFSGRQFSNSRSEMNVSTLELGDSALYLCASSLDRGPASGNTIYFGEGSWLTVV.